The clone carrying this TCR beta chain appeared once. The data belong to a study of T cell responses to AZD1222 COVID-19 vaccine. Clones were read by immunoSEQ multiplex PCR, and TCRdb kept only the in-frame ones, dropping some. Of fewer than 150,000 clones in the sample, about nine tenths are singletons; the top ten hold roughly 4.1%. The sequenced sample was peripheral blood, obtained on day 0 of AZD1222 vaccination. The TCR comes from an adult in good health.

The CDR3 coding sequence is TGTGCCAGCAGTGAAGCTCCACCGGGACAGAGAAATGAAAAACTGTTTTTT. It yields the protein CASSEAPPGQRNEKLFF. This chain links TRBV2 with TRBJ1-4, with TRBD1 matching 7 bases. J lost 5 bases, V lost 0 bases, and 9 bases had no gene match. Per germline, CDR1 SNHLY and CDR2 FYNNEI. The CDR3 spans 17 residues.